The sequence of this T cell receptor beta chain was determined in a study of blood T cell repertoires in COVID-19. In the study overall: Samples came from the United States, Italy and Spain, spanning acute and convalescent COVID-19.

Cohorts were based on clinical histories the participants reported. In the authors' methods: By means of reference gene primer amplification, nucleated cell counts were estimated. Method: immunoSEQ multiplex PCR; TCRdb's copy keeps in-frame clones and lacks some. The V and J calls and clone size were taken over from that table, and D and trimming were inferred from the DNA. The profile shows 230,000 or so clones, 86% of them singletons. In germline, CDR1 is SGHVS, CDR2 FNYEAQ. The J segment lost 6 bases and the V segment lost 2 bases, leaving 3 bases of the junction unmatched. This CDR3 is built from 15 residues.

This TCR was sampled from a woman in her thirties or forties with acute COVID-19. This chain uses TRBV7-6 with TRBJ2-2; 10 bases align to TRBD2. The sequenced sample consisted of PBMCs or T cells enriched from blood (not recorded which). The CDR3 DNA reads as TGTGCCAGCAGCTTACCGAGCGGGGGGGCCGGGGAGCTGTTTTTT. As protein: CASSLPSGGAGELFF.